Sequencing of this TCR beta chain was carried out in a study of cytomegalovirus exposure and HLA in healthy donors. Turning to the study itself: A subsequent analysis stated that the 90 to 150 validation repertoires were run on the same platform as the approximately 700 first-cohort repertoires. Whole-study results and caveats: High specificity and sensitivity for cytomegalovirus status were reported for the classifier. A list of around 150 TCR beta chains associated with cytomegalovirus was given.

Donors were drawn from the approximately 120-subject validation cohort, separate from the roughly 700-subject first cohort. In germline, CDR1 is SGHRS, CDR2 YFSETQ. Trimming took 7 bases from V and 8 from J; bases not matched to a gene: 14. The CDR3 has 14 residues. Produced via immunoSEQ multiplex PCR; TCRdb's table is partial and in-frame only. The data show approximately 180,000 clones, with around 86% seen just once and less than 3% held by the top ten. As regards this clone: As yet, its antigen is unknown.

The V call is TRBV5-1, the J call TRBJ1-2, with 7 positions matching TRBD1. The sequenced sample consisted of PBMCs. The sequence derives from a man between 18 and 29 years old in good health and CMV-seropositive. CDR3 bases: TGCGCCAGCCGTCTAACAAGACAGGGTATGGGCTACACCTTC. Its protein product is CASRLTRQGMGYTF.